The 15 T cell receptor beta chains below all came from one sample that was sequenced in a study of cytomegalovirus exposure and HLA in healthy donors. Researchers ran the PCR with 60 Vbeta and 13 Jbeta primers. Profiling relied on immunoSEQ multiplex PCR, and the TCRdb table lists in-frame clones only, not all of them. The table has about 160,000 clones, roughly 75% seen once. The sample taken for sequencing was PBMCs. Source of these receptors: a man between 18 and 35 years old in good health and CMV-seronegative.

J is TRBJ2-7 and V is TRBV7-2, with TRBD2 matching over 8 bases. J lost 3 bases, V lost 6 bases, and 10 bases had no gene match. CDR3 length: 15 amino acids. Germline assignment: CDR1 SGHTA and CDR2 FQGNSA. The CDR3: CASRPTPSGYYEQYF. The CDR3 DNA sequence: TGTGCCAGCAGACCCACTCCTAGCGGGTACTACGAGCAGTACTTC. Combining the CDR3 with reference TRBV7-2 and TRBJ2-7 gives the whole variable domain GAGVSQSPSNKVTEKGKDVELRCDPISGHTALYWYRQSLGQGLEFLIYFQGNSAPDKSGLPSDRFSAERTGGSVSTLTIQRTQQEDSAVYLCASRPTPSGYYEQYFGPGTRLTVT.

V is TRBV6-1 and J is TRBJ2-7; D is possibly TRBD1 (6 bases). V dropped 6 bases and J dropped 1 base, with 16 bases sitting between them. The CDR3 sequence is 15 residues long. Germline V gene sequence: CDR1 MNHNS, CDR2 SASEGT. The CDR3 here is CASRGGGAGSYEQYF. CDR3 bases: TGTGCCAGCAGAGGGGGTGGGGCAGGATCCTACGAGCAGTACTTC.

The chain's CDR3 is CAGMEGGPEQFF. CDR3 DNA: TGTGCCGGAATGGAGGGAGGGCCAGAGCAGTTCTTC. This chain joins TRBV7-2 and TRBJ2-1, with TRBD2 identical over 7 bases. Unmatched junction bases numbered 11, after V lost 11 bases and J lost 10 bases. Germline V gene sequence: CDR1 SGHTA, CDR2 FQGNSA. The CDR3 is 12 amino acids.

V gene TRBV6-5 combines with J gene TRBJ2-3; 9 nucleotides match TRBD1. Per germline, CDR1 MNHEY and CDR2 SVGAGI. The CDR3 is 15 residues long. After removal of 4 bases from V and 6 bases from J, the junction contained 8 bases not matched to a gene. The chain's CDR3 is CASSSDRGESDTQYF. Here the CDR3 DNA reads TGTGCCAGCAGTTCGGACAGGGGAGAGTCGGATACGCAGTATTTT.

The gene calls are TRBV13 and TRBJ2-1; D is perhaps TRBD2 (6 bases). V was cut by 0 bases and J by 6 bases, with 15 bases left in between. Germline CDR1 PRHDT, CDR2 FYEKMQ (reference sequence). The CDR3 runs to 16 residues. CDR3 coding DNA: TGTGCCAGCAGCTTAGGACTAGTGGGAGGTGGCAATGAGCAGTTCTTC. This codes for CASSLGLVGGGNEQFF.

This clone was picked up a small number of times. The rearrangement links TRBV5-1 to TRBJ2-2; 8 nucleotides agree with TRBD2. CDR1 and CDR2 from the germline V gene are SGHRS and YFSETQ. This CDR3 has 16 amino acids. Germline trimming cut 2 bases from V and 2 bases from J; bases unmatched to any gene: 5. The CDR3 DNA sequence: TGCGCCAGCAGCTTACTAGCGGACCCAAACACCGGGGAGCTGTTTTTT. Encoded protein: CASSLLADPNTGELFF.

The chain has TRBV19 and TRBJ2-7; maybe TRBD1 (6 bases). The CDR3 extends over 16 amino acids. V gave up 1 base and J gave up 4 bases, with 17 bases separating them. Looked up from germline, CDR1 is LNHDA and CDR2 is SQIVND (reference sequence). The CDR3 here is CASSIGFDGQLYEQYF. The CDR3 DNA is TGTGCCAGTAGTATAGGGTTCGATGGACAGCTTTACGAGCAGTACTTC.

CDR3 DNA: TGTGCCAGCAGTTTTGGCAGGGCCTACGAGCAGTACTTC. Amino acids: CASSFGRAYEQYF. V is TRBV28 and J is TRBJ2-7, with D tentatively TRBD1 (5 bases). The CDR3 consists of 13 residues. With 3 bases removed from V and 2 bases from J, the gap between germline ends came to 8 bases. Germline CDR1 reads MDHEN; CDR2 reads SYDVKM.

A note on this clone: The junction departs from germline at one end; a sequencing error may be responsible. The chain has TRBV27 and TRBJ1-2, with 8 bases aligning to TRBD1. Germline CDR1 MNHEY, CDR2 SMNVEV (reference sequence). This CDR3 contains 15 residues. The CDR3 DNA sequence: TGTGCCGGCAGTTTATCGGGCAGGGGGCCGGTTGGCTACACCTTC. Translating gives CAGSLSGRGPVGYTF.

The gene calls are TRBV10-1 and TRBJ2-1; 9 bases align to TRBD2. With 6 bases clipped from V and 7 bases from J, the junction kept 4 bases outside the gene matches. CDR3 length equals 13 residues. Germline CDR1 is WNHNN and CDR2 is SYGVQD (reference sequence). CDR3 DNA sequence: TGCGCCAGCAGGGCTACTAGCGGGAATGAGCAGTTCTTC. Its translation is CASRATSGNEQFF.

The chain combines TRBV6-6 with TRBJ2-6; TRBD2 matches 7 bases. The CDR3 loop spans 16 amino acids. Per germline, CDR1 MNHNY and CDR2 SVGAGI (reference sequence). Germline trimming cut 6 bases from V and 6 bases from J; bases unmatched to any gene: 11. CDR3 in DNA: TGTGCCAGCAGGGTTAGCGGGTCGGTGGAGGCCAACGTCCTGACTTTC. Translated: CASRVSGSVEANVLTF.

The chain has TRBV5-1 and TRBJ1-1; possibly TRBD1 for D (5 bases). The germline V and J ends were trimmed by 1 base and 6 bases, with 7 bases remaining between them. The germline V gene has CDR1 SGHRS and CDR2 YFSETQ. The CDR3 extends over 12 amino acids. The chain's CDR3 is CASSLQGSEAFF. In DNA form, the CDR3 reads TGCGCCAGCAGCTTGCAGGGCTCTGAAGCTTTCTTT.

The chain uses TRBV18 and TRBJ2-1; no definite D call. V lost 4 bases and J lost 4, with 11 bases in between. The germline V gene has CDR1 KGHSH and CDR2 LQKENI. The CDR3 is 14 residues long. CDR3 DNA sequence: TGTGCCAGCTCACTCCTAACTCTATACAATGAGCAGTTCTTC. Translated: CASSLLTLYNEQFF.

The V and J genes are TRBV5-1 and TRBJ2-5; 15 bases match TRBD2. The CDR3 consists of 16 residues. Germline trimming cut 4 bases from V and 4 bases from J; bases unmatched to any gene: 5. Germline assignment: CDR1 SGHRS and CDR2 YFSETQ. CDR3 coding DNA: TGCGCCAGCAGCACCGGACTAGCGGGGGGGCGAGAGACCCAGTACTTC. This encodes CASSTGLAGGRETQYF.

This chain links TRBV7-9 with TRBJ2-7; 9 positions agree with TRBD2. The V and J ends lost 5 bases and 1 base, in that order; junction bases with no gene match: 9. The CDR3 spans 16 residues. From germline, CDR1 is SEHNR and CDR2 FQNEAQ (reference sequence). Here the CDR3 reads CASSVSGSPPSYEQYF. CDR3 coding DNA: TGTGCCAGCAGCGTTAGCGGGAGCCCCCCTTCCTACGAGCAGTACTTC.